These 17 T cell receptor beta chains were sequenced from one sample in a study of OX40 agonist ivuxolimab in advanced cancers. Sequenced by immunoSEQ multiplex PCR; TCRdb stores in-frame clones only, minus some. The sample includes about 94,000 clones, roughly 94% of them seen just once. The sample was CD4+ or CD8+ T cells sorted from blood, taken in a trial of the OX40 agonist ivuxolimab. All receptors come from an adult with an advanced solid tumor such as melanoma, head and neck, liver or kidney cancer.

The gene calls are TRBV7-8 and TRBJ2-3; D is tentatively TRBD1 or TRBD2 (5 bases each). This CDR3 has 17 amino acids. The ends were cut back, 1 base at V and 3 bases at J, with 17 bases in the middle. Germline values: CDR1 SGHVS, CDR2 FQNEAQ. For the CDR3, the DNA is TGTGCCAGCAGCTTAGGTGGCCGGCGGTGGGGGACAGATACGCAGTATTTT. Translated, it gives CASSLGGRRWGTDTQYF.

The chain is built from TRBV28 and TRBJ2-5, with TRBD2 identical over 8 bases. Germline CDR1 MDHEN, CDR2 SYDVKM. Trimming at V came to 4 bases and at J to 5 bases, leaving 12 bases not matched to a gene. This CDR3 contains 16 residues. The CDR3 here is CASSSPRGSGSETQYF. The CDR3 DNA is TGTGCCAGCAGTTCCCCACGGGGGAGCGGGAGCGAGACCCAGTACTTC.

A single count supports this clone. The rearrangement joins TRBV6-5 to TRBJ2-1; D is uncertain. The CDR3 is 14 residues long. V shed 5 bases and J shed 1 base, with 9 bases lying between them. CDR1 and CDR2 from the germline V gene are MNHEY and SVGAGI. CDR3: CASSRVPSYNEQFF. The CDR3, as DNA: TGTGCCAGCAGTAGGGTACCTTCCTACAATGAGCAGTTCTTC.

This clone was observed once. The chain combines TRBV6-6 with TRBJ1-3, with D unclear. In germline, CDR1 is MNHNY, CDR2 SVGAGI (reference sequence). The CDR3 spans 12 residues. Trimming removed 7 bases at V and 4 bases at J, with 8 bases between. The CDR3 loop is CASTGYGNTIYF. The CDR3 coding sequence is TGTGCCAGCACAGGTTACGGAAACACCATATATTTT.

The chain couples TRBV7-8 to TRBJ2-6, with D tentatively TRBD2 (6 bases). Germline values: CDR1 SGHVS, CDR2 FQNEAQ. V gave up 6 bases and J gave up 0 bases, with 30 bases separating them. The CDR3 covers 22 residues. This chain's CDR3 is CASSDGGWQLSIRYSGANVLTF. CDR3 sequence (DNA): TGTGCCAGCAGTGACGGGGGTTGGCAGTTATCTATAAGATACTCTGGGGCCAACGTCCTGACTTTC.

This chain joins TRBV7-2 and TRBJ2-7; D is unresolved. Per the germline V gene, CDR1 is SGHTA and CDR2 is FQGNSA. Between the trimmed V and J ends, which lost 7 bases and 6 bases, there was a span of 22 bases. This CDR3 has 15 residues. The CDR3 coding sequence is TGTGCCAGCACCCCCGGGCTACCCGGCCTAGGCGAGCAGTACTTC. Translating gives CASTPGLPGLGEQYF. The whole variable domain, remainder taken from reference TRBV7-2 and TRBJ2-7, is GAGVSQSPSNKVTEKGKDVELRCDPISGHTALYWYRQSLGQGLEFLIYFQGNSAPDKSGLPSDRFSAERTGGSVSTLTIQRTQQEDSAVYLCASTPGLPGLGEQYFGPGTRLTVT.

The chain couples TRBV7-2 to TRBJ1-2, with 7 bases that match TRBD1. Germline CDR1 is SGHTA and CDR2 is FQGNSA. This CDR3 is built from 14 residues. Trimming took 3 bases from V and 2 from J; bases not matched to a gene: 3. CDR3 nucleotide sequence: TGTGCCAGCAGCTTCACAGGGGTCAACTATGGCTACACCTTC. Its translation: CASSFTGVNYGYTF.

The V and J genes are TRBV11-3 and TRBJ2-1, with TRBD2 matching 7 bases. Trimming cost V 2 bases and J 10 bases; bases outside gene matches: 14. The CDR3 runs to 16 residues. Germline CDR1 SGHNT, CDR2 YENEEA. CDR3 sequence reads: CASSLRASGGQSEQFF. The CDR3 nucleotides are TGTGCCAGCAGCTTAAGGGCTAGCGGCGGCCAGTCAGAGCAGTTCTTC.

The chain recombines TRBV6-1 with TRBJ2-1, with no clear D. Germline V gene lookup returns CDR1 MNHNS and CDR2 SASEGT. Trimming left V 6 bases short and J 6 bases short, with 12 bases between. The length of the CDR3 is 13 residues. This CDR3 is CASSGVGGNEQFF. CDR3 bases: TGTGCCAGCAGCGGAGTAGGTGGCAATGAGCAGTTCTTC.

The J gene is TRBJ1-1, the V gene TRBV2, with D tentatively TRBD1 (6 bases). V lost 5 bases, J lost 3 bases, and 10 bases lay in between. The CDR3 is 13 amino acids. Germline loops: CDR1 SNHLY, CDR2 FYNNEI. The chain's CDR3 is CASSWWTDTEAFF. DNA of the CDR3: TGTGCCAGCAGTTGGTGGACAGACACTGAAGCTTTCTTT.

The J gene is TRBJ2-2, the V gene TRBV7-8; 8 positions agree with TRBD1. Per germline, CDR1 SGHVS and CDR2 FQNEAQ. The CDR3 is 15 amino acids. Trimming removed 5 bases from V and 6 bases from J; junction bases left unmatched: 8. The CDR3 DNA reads TGTGCCAGCAGCCTCCGGACAGGGTTTTCCGGGGAGCTGTTTTTT. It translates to CASSLRTGFSGELFF.

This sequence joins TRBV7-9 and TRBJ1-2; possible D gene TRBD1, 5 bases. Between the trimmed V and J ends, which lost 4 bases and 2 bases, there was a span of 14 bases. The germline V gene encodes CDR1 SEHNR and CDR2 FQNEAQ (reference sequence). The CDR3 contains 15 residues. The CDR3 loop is CASSSTARGNYGYTF. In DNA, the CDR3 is TGTGCCAGCAGCTCGACAGCCCGTGGAAACTATGGCTACACCTTC.

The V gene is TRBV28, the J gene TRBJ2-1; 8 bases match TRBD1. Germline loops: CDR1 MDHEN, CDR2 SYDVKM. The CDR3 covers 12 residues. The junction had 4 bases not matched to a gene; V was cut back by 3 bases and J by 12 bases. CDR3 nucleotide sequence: TGTGCCAGCAGTTTGCCAGGGGGCCGGCAGTTCTTC. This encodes CASSLPGGRQFF.

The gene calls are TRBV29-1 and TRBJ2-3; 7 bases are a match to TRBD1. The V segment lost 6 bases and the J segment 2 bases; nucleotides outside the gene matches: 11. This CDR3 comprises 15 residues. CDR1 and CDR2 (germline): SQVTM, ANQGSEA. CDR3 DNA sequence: TGCAGCGTATTTCCCCGGGGACAGATCACAGATACGCAGTATTTT. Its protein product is CSVFPRGQITDTQYF.

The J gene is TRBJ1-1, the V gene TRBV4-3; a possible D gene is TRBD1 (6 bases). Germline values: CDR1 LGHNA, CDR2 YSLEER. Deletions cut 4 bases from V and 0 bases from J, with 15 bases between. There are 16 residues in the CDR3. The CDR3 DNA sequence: TGCGCCAGCAGCCTCACAGGGAGATTAATGAACACTGAAGCTTTCTTT. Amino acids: CASSLTGRLMNTEAFF.

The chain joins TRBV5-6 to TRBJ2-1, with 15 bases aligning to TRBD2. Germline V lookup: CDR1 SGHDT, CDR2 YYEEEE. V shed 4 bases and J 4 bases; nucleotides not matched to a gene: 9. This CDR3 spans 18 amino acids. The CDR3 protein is CASSLGLAGGFGYNEQFF. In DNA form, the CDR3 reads TGTGCCAGCAGCCTAGGACTAGCGGGAGGGTTTGGGTACAATGAGCAGTTCTTC.

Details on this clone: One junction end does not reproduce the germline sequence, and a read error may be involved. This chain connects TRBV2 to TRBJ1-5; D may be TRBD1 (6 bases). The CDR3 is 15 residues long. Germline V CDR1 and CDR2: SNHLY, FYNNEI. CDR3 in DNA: TGTGCCAGCAGAGAAGGACAGCTTAGCAATCAGCCCCAGCATTTT. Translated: CASREGQLSNQPQHF.